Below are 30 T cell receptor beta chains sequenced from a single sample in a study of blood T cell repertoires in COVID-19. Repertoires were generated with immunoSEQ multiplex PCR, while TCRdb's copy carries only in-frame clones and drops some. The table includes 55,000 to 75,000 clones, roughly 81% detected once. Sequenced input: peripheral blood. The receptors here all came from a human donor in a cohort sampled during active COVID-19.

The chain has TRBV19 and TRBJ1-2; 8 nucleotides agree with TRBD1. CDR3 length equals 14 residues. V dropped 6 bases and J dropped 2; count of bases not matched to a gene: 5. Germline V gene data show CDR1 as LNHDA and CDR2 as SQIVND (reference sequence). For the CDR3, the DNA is TGTGCCAGTAGACCCGGGACAGGCAACTATGGCTACACCTTC. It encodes CASRPGTGNYGYTF.

DNA of the CDR3: TGTGCCTGGAATAGTTACACTGAAGCTTTCTTT. It translates to CAWNSYTEAFF. V usage is TRBV30 and J usage is TRBJ1-1; D is unresolved. CDR1 is GTSNPN, CDR2 SVGIG, per germline (reference sequence). The CDR3 runs to 11 residues. Trimming took 4 bases from V and 3 from J, leaving 6 bases between them.

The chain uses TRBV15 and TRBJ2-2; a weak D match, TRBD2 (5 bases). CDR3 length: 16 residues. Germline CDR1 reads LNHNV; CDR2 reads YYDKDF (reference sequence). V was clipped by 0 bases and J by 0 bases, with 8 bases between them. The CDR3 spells CATSREILANTGELFF. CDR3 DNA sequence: TGTGCCACCAGCAGAGAAATACTAGCGAACACCGGGGAGCTGTTTTTT.

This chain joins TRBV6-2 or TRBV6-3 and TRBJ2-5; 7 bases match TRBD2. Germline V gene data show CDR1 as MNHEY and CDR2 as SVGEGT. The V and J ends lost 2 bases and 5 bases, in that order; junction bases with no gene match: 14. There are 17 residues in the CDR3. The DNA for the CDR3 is TGTGCCAGCAGTTACCCCTCCGGGACCCCCGGGGGGGAGACCCAGTACTTC. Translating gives CASSYPSGTPGGETQYF.

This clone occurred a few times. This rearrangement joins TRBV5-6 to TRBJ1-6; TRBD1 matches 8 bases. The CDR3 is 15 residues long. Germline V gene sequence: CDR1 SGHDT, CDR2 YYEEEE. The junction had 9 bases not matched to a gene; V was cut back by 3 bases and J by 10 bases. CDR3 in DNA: TGTGCCAGCAGCTCGGTGGACAGGGTTGGGTCACCCCTCCACTTT. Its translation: CASSSVDRVGSPLHF. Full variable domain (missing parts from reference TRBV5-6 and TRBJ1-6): DAGVTQSPTHLIKTRGQQVTLRCSPKSGHDTVSWYQQALGQGPQFIFQYYEEEERQRGNFPDRFSGHQFPNYSSELNVNALLLGDSALYLCASSSVDRVGSPLHFGNGTRLTVT.

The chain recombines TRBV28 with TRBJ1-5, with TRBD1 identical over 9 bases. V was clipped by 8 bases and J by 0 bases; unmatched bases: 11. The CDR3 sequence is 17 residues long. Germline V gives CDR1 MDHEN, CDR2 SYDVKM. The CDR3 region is CASRRGTGFYSNQPQHF. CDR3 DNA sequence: TGTGCCAGCCGCCGCGGGACAGGGTTCTATAGCAATCAGCCCCAGCATTTT.

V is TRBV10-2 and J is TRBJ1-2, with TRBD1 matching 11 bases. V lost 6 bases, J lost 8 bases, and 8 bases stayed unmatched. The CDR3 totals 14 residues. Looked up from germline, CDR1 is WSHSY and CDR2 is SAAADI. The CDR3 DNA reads TGCGCCAGCAGGGCGGACAGGGGGCCGTTGGGCTACACCTTC. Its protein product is CASRADRGPLGYTF.

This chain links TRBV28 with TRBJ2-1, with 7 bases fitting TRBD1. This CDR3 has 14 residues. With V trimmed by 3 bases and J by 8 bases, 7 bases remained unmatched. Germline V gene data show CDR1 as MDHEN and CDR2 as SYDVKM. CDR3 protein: CASSFIGQDHEQFF. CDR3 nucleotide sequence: TGTGCCAGCAGTTTCATAGGACAGGATCATGAGCAGTTCTTC.

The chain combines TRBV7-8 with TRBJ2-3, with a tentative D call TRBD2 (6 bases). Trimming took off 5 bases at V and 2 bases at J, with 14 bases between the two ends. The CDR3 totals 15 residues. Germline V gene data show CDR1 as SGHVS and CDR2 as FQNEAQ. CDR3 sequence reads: CASSPAGGITDTQYF. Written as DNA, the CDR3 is TGTGCCAGCAGCCCAGCGGGCGGGATCACAGATACGCAGTATTTT. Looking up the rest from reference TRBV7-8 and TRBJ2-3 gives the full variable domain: GAGVSQSPRYKVAKRGQDVALRCDPISGHVSLFWYQQALGQGPEFLTYFQNEAQLDKSGLPSDRFFAERPEGSVSTLKIQRTQQEDSAVYLCASSPAGGITDTQYFGPGTRLTVL.

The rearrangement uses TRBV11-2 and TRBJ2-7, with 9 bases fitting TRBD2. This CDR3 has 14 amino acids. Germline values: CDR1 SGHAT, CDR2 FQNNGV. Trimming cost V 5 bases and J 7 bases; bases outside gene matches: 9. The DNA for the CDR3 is TGTGCCAGCAGCGACGCCTGGCGGGAGGGTGAGCAGTACTTC. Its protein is CASSDAWREGEQYF.

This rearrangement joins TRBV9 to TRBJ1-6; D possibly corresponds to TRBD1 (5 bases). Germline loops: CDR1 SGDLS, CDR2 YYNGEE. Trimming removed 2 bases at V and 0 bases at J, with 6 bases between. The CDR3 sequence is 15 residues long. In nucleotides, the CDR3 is TGTGCCAGCAGCGTCGGGGGCTCCTATAATTCACCCCTCCACTTT. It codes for CASSVGGSYNSPLHF.

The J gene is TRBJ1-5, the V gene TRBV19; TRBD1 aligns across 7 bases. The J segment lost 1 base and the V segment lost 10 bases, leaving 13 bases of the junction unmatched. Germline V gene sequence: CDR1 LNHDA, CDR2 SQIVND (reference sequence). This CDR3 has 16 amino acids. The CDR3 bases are TGTGCCACAAAGACAGGGCCCGGCCGAAGCAATCAGCCCCAGCATTTT. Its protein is CATKTGPGRSNQPQHF.

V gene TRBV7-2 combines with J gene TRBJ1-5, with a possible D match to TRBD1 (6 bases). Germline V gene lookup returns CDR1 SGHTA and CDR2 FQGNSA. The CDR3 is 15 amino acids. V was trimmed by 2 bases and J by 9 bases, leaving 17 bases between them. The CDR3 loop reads CASSLSPGALSPQHF. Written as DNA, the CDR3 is TGTGCCAGCAGCTTATCCCCAGGGGCCCTGTCGCCCCAGCATTTT. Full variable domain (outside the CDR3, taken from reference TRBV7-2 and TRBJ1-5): GAGVSQSPSNKVTEKGKDVELRCDPISGHTALYWYRQSLGQGLEFLIYFQGNSAPDKSGLPSDRFSAERTGGSVSTLTIQRTQQEDSAVYLCASSLSPGALSPQHFGDGTRLSIL.

CDR3 amino acids: CATSAGGQETQYF. The CDR3 DNA reads as TGTGCCACCAGTGCCGGGGGGCAAGAGACCCAGTACTTC. The chain recombines TRBV24-1 with TRBJ2-5; 7 nucleotides agree with TRBD2. The CDR3 runs 13 residues. The germline CDR1 and CDR2 sequences are KGHDR and SFDVKD. J lost 2 bases, V lost 5 bases, and 1 base had no gene match.

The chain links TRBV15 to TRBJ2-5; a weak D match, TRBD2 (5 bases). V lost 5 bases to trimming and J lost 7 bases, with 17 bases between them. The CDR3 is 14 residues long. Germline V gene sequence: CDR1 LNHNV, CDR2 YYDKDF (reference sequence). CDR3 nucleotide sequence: TGTGCCACCAGCCGGGATCACGAACTTTCGACCCAGTACTTC. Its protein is CATSRDHELSTQYF.

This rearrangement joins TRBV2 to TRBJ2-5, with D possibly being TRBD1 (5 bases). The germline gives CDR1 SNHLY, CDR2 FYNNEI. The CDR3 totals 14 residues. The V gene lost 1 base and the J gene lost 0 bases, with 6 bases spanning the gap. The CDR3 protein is CASSEVRDQETQYF. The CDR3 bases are TGTGCCAGCAGTGAAGTCAGGGACCAAGAGACCCAGTACTTC.

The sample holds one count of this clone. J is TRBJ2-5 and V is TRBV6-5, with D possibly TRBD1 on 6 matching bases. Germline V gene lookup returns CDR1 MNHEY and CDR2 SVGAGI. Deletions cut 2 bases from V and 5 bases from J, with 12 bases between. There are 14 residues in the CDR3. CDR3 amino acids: CASSYAGAGETQYF. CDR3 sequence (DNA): TGTGCCAGCAGTTACGCAGGGGCCGGGGAGACCCAGTACTTC.

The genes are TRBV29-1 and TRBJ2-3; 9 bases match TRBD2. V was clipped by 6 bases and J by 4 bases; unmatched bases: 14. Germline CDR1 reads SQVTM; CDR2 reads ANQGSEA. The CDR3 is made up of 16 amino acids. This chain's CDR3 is CSVASLAGAVSDTQYF. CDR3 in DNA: TGCAGCGTCGCTTCATTAGCGGGAGCCGTATCAGATACGCAGTATTTT.

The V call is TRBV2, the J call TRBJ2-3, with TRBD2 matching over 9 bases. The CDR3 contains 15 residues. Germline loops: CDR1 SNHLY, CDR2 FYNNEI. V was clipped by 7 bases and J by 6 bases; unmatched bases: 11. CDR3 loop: CASMLNSGSRDTQYF. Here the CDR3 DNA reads TGTGCCAGCATGCTTAATAGCGGGAGCAGGGATACGCAGTATTTT.

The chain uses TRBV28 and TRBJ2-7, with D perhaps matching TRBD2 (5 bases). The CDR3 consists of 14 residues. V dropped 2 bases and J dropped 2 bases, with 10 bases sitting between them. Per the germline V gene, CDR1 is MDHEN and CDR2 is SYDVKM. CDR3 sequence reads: CASSLGGPPYEQYF. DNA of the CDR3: TGTGCCAGCAGTTTAGGCGGGCCGCCCTACGAGCAGTACTTC. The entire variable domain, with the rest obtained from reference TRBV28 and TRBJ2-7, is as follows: DVKVTQSSRYLVKRTGEKVFLECVQDMDHENMFWYRQDPGLGLRLIYFSYDVKMKEKGDIPEGYSVSREKKERFSLILESASTNQTSMYLCASSLGGPPYEQYFGPGTRLTVT.

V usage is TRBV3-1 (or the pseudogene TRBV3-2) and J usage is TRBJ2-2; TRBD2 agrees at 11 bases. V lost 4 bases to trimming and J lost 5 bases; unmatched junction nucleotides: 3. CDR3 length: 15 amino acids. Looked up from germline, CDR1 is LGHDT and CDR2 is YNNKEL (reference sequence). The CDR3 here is CASSPTSGRTGELFF. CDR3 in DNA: TGTGCCAGCAGCCCCACTAGCGGGAGAACCGGGGAGCTGTTTTTT.

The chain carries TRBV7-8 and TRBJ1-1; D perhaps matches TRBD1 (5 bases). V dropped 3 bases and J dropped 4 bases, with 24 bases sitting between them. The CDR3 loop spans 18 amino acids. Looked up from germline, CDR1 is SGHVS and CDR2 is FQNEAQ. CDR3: CASSFFPRRDLGSTEAFF. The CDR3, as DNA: TGTGCCAGCAGCTTTTTCCCCCGGAGGGACCTAGGGAGCACTGAAGCTTTCTTT.

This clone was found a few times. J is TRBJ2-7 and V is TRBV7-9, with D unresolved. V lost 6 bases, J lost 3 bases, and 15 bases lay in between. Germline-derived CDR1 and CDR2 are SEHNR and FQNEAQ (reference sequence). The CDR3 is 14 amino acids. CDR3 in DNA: TGTGCCAGCAGACCCGCCCAATACAACTACGAGCAGTACTTC. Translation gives CASRPAQYNYEQYF.

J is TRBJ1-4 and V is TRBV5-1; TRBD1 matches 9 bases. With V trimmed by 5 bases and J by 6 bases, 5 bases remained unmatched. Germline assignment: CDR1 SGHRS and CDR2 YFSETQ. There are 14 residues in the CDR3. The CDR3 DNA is TGCGCCAGCAGAACGGACAGGGGTCATGAAAAACTGTTTTTT. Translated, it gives CASRTDRGHEKLFF.

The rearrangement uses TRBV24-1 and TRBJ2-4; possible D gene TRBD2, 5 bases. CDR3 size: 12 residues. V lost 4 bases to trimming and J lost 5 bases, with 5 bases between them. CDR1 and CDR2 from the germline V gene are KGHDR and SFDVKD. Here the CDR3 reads CATSDGENIQYF. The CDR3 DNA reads TGTGCCACCAGTGACGGGGAAAACATTCAGTACTTC.

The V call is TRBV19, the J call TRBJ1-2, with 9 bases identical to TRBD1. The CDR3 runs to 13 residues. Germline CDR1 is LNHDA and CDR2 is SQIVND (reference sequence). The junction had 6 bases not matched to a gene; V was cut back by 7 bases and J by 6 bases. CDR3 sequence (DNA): TGTGCCAGTAAGATGGGGACAGGGAATGGCTACACCTTC. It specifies CASKMGTGNGYTF.

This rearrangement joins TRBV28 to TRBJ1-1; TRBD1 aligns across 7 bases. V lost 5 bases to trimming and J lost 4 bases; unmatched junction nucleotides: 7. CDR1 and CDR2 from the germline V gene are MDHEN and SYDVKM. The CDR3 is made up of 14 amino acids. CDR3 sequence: CASSLSGGGTEAFF. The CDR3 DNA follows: TGTGCCAGCAGTCTTTCAGGGGGAGGCACTGAAGCTTTCTTT.

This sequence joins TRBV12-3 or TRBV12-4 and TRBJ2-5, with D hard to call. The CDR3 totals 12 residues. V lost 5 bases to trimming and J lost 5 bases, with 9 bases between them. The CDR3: CASSPYAETQYF. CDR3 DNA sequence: TGTGCCAGCAGTCCTTACGCGGAGACCCAGTACTTC.

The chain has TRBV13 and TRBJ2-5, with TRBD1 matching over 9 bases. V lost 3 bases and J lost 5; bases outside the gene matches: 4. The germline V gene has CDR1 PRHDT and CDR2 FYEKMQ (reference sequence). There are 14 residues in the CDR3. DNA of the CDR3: TGTGCCAGCAGCTTCGACAGGGGGGGTGAGACCCAGTACTTC. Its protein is CASSFDRGGETQYF.

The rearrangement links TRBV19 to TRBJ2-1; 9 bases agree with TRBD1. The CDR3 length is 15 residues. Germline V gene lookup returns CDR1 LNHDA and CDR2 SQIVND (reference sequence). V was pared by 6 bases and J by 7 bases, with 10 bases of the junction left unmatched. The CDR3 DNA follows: TGTGCCAGTAGGGGGCCCGGGACAGGGAAAAATGAGCAGTTCTTC. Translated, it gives CASRGPGTGKNEQFF.